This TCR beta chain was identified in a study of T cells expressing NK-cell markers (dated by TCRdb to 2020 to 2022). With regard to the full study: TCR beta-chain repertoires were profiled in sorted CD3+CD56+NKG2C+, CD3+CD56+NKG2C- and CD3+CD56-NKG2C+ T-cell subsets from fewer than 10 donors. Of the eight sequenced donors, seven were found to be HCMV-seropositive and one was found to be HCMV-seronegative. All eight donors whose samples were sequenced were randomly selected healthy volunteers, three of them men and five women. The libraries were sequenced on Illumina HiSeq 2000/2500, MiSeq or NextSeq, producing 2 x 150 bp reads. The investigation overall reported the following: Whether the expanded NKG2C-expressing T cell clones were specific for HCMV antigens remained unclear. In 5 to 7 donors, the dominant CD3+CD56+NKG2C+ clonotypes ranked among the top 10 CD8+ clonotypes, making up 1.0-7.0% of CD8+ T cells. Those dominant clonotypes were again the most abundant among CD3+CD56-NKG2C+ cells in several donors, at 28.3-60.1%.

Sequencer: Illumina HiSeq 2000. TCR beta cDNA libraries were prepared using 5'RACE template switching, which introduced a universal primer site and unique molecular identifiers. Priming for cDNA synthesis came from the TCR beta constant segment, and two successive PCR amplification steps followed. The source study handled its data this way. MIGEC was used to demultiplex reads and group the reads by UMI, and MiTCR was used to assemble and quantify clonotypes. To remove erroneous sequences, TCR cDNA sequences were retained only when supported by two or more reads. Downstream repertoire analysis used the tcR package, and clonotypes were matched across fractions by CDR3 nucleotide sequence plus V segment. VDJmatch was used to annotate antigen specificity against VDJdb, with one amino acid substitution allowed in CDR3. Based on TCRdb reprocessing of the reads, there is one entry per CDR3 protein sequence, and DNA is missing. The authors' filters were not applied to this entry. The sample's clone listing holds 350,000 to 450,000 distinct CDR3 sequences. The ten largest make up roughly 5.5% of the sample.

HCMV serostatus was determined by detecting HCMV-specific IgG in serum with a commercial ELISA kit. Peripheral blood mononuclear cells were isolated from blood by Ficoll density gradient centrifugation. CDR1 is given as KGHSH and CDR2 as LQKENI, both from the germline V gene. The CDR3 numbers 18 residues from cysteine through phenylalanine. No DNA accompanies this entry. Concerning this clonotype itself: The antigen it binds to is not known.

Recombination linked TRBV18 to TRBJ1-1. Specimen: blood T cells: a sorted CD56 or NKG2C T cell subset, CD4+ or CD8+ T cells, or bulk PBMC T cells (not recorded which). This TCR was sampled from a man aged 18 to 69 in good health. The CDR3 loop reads CASSPKPHAGGRNTEAFF.